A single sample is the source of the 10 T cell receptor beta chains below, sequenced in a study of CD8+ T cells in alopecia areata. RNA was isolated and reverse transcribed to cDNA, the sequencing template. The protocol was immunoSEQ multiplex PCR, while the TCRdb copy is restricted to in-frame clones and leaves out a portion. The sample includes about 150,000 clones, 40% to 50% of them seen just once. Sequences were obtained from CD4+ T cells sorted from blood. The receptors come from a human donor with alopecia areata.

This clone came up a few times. The CDR3 DNA sequence: TGTGCCTGGAGTGTATACGGACTAGCGGGAGGGTGGTCCTACAATGAGCAGTTCTTC. Protein sequence: CAWSVYGLAGGWSYNEQFF. The V gene is TRBV30, the J gene TRBJ2-1; the match to TRBD2 covers 15 bases. The trim removed 0 bases at V and 1 base at J, leaving 7 bases unmatched. This CDR3 is 19 amino acids long. Germline lookup yields CDR1 GTSNPN and CDR2 SVGIG (reference sequence). The full variable domain, rest sourced from reference TRBV30 and TRBJ2-1, is SQTIHQWPATLVQPVGSPLSLECTVEGTSNPNLYWYRQAAGRGLQLLFYSVGIGQISSEVPQNLSASRPQDRQFILSSKKLLLSDSGFYLCAWSVYGLAGGWSYNEQFFGPGTRLTVL.

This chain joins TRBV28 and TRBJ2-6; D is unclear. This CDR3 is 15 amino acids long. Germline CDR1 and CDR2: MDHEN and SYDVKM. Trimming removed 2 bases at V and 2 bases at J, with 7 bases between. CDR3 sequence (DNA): TGTGCCAGCAGTTTACAGGCGGCTGGGGCCAACGTCCTGACTTTC. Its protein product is CASSLQAAGANVLTF.

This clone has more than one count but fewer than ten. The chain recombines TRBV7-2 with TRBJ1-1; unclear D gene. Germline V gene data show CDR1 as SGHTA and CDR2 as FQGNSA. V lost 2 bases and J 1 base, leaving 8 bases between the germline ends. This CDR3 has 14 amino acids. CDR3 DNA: TGTGCCAGCAGCTTAACGACTGGGAACACTGAAGCTTTCTTT. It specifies CASSLTTGNTEAFF.

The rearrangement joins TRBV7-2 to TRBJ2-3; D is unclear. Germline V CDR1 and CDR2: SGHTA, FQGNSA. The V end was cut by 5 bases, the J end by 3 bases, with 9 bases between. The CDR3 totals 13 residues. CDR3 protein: CASSPTRTDTQYF. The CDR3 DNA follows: TGTGCCAGCAGCCCGACTCGAACAGATACGCAGTATTTT.

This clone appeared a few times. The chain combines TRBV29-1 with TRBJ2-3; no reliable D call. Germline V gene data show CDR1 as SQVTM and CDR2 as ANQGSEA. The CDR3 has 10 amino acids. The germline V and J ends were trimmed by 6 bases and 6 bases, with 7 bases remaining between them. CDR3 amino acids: CSVGRDTQYF. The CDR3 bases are TGCAGCGTGGGCCGGGATACGCAGTATTTT.

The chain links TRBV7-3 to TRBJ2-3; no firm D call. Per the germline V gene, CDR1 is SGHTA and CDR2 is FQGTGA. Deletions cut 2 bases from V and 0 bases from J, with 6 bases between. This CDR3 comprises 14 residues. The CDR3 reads CASSLGQSTDTQYF. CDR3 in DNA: TGTGCCAGCAGCTTAGGGCAGAGCACAGATACGCAGTATTTT. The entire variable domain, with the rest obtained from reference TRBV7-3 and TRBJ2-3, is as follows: GAGVSQTPSNKVTEKGKYVELRCDPISGHTALYWYRQSLGQGPEFLIYFQGTGAADDSGLPNDRFFAVRPEGSVSTLKIQRTERGDSAVYLCASSLGQSTDTQYFGPGTRLTVL.

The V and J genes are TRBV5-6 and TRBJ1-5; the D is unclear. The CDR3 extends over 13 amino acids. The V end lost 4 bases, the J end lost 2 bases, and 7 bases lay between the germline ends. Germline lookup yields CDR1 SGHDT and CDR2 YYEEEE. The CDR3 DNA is TGTGCCAGCAGCCGAACGGGCAATCAGCCCCAGCATTTT. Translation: CASSRTGNQPQHF. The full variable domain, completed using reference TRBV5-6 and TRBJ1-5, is DAGVTQSPTHLIKTRGQQVTLRCSPKSGHDTVSWYQQALGQGPQFIFQYYEEEERQRGNFPDRFSGHQFPNYSSELNVNALLLGDSALYLCASSRTGNQPQHFGDGTRLSIL.

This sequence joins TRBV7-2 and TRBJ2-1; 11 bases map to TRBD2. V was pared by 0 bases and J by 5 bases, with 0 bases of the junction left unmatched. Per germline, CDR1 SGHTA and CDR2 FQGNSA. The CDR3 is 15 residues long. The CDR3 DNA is TGTGCCAGCAGCTTAGCGGGACTAGCGGACAATGAGCAGTTCTTC. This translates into CASSLAGLADNEQFF. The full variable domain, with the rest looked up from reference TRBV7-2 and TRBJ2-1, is GAGVSQSPSNKVTEKGKDVELRCDPISGHTALYWYRQSLGQGLEFLIYFQGNSAPDKSGLPSDRFSAERTGGSVSTLTIQRTQQEDSAVYLCASSLAGLADNEQFFGPGTRLTVL.

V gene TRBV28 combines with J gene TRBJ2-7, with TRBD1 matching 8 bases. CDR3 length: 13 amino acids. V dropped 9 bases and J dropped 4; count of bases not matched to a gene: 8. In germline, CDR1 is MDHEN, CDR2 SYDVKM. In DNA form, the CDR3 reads TGTGCCAGTAGTGGACAGGGTGGGTACGAGCAGTACTTC. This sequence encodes CASSGQGGYEQYF.

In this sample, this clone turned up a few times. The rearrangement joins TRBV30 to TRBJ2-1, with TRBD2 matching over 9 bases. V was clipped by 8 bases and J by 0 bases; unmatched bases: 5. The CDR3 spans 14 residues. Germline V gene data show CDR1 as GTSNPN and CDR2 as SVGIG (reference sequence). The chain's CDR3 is CAVPAGGSYNEQFF. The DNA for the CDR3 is TGTGCCGTCCCAGCGGGGGGCTCCTACAATGAGCAGTTCTTC.